The 22 T cell receptor beta chains in this list originate from one sample, sequenced in a study of CD8+CD57+ T cells in acquired aplastic anemia. Researchers used genomic DNA as the template to profile TCR beta VDJ and CDR3. One entry per CDR3 protein, called by TCRdb with MiXCR from the reads. The sample has a few hundred thousand distinct CDR3 sequences, about two thirds seen once. The sequencing input was sorted CD4+, CD8+, or CD8+CD57+ T cells (not recorded which) from PBMCs. The source is a human donor in good health, serving as a control.

The chain recombines TRBV11-1 with TRBJ2-1; the match to TRBD1 covers 7 bases. Germline CDR1 reads SGHAT; CDR2 reads FQDESV (reference sequence). The CDR3 runs to 14 residues. V lost 5 bases, J lost 8 bases, and 9 bases stayed unmatched. This CDR3 reads CASSGGQFFDEQFF. As DNA, the CDR3 is TGTGCCAGCAGCGGGGGACAGTTTTTCGATGAGCAGTTCTTC.

The chain links TRBV12-3 or TRBV12-4 to TRBJ1-2, with D perhaps TRBD1 (5 bases). V was clipped by 5 bases and J by 3 bases, with 16 bases between them. CDR3 length: 15 residues. CDR3 sequence reads: CASSPIGAADYGYTF. The CDR3 region has the DNA TGTGCCAGCAGTCCAATCGGGGCCGCAGACTATGGCTACACCTTC.

In regard to this clonotype: The conserved final phenylalanine or tryptophan is absent from the CDR3, which likely points to a read error. The limits of the CDR3 on the DNA are not certain, so only TCRdb's listed CDR3 is given. This chain joins TRBV9 and TRBJ1-5. Germline V gene sequence: CDR1 SGDLS, CDR2 YYNGEE. The CDR3 sequence runs 13 residues, both termini included. The CDR3 here is CASTDVSYEQYFV.

This clonotype was seen a few times. This chain joins TRBV18 and TRBJ2-1; TRBD2 agrees at 11 bases. Trimming took 2 bases from V and 7 from J; bases not matched to a gene: 10. Germline V CDR1 and CDR2: KGHSH, LQKENI. The CDR3 runs to 17 residues. CDR3 in amino acids: CASSPMKLAGATNEQFF. The CDR3 DNA reads TGTGCCAGCTCACCAATGAAACTAGCGGGGGCTACAAATGAGCAGTTCTTC.

The chain carries TRBV20-1 and TRBJ1-2; D possibly corresponds to TRBD1 (5 bases). The length of the CDR3 is 12 residues. Germline CDR1 DFQATT, CDR2 SNEGSKA (reference sequence). The V end was cut by 1 base, the J end by 12 bases, with 15 bases between. In DNA form, the CDR3 reads TGCAGTGCTAGAGGGGGAGGGGATGAAAACACCTTC. Translating gives CSARGGGDENTF.

As regards this clonotype: This may be a read error, as it is one base from a much larger clone. The rearrangement links TRBV12-3 or TRBV12-4 to TRBJ2-2; perhaps TRBD2 as D (6 bases). The CDR3 spans 15 residues. Trimming cost V 3 bases and J 5 bases, with 13 bases left between them. CDR3 protein: CASSFLGRGTGELFF. The CDR3 DNA sequence: TGTGCCAGCAGTTTTCTGGGACGGGGGACCGGGGAGCTGTTTTTT.

As to this clonotype: Its ends do not fully match the called genes, so a read error is possible. The chain joins TRBV7-2 to TRBJ2-2, with D perhaps TRBD2 (6 bases). CDR1 and CDR2 (germline): SGHTA, FQGNSA. There are 15 residues in the CDR3. The CDR3 nucleotides read TGCGCCAGCAGTCGTGGGATAGCGGAGCACGAGACCCAGTTTTTT. Its translation: CASSRGIAEHETQFF. Full variable domain (rest looked up from reference TRBV7-2 and TRBJ2-2): GAGVSQSPSNKVTEKGKDVELRCDPISGHTALYWYRQSLGQGLEFLIYFQGNSAPDKSGLPSDRFSAERTGGSVSTLTIQRTQQEDSAVYLCASSRGIAEHETQFFGEGSRLTVL.

The chain couples TRBV5-5 to TRBJ2-7; D gene ambiguous. The CDR3 is made up of 13 amino acids. Germline CDR1 is SGHKS and CDR2 is YYEKEE (reference sequence). The V end was cut by 0 bases, the J end by 5 bases, with 9 bases between. CDR3 sequence: CASSLEQRDEQYF. For the CDR3, the DNA is TGTGCCAGCAGCTTGGAGCAGCGAGACGAGCAGTACTTC.

This clonotype has ten or more counts. For the CDR3, the DNA is TGTGCCAGTAGTGAGGGACGGATTAATGAAAAACTGTTTTTT. Translating it yields CASSEGRINEKLFF. The chain couples TRBV19 to TRBJ1-4, with D possibly TRBD1 on 5 matching bases. V lost 5 bases, J lost 4 bases, and 11 bases lay in between. The CDR3 runs 14 residues. Germline V gives CDR1 LNHDA, CDR2 SQIVND (reference sequence). Based on the CDR3 plus reference TRBV19 and TRBJ1-4, the full variable domain is DGGITQSPKYLFRKEGQNVTLSCEQNLNHDAMYWYRQDPGQGLRLIYYSQIVNDFQKGDIAEGYSVSREKKESFPLTVTSAQKNPTAFYLCASSEGRINEKLFFGSGTQLSVL.

The V and J genes are TRBV7-9 and TRBJ1-1, with no clear D. Per germline, CDR1 SEHNR and CDR2 FQNEAQ (reference sequence). Trimming left V 1 base short and J 11 bases short, with 23 bases between. The CDR3 contains 16 residues. For the CDR3, the DNA is TGTGCCAGCAGCTTAGGTCTAGCTGGCGGGGAGCTGTTTGCTTTCTTT. The encoded protein is CASSLGLAGGELFAFF.

This chain links TRBV7-9 with TRBJ2-1; 9 nucleotides agree with TRBD2. Unmatched junction bases numbered 13, after V lost 9 bases and J lost 4 bases. The CDR3 has 16 amino acids. Germline V gives CDR1 SEHNR, CDR2 FQNEAQ (reference sequence). The CDR3 DNA reads TGTGCCAGAAGCGATATAGCGGGGGAGATGTACAATGAGCAGTTCTTC. It is translated as CARSDIAGEMYNEQFF.

V and J are TRBV25-1 and TRBJ1-6; the D is unclear. The CDR3 totals 15 residues. Germline values: CDR1 MGHDK, CDR2 SYGVNS. Trimming stripped 2 bases from V and 8 bases from J, with 13 bases between. CDR3 amino acids: CASSEGGEGDSPLHF. In nucleotides, the CDR3 is TGTGCCAGCAGTGAAGGCGGAGAGGGTGATTCACCCCTCCACTTT.

This clonotype was seen repeatedly, ten times or more. The CDR3 is CASSLGDFGEQYF. Here the CDR3 DNA reads TGCGCCAGCAGCTTGGGGGACTTCGGGGAGCAGTACTTC. The rearrangement joins TRBV5-1 to TRBJ2-7; tentatively, D is TRBD2 (6 bases). Germline CDR1 is SGHRS and CDR2 is YFSETQ. Trimming removed 0 bases at V and 7 bases at J, with 11 bases between. This CDR3 has 13 residues.

This chain connects TRBV2 to TRBJ2-5; no clear D gene. Germline CDR1 reads SNHLY; CDR2 reads FYNNEI. Trimming pared 7 bases from V and 3 bases from J, leaving 9 bases between. The CDR3 covers 12 residues. This CDR3 is CASMKAKETQYF. CDR3 DNA: TGTGCCAGCATGAAAGCGAAAGAGACCCAGTACTTC.

The CDR3 coding sequence is TGCGCCAGCAGCCCCTGGGGACTCCTGAGCTCCTACGAGCAGTACTTC. As protein: CASSPWGLLSSYEQYF. The V and J genes are TRBV5-1 and TRBJ2-7, with D possibly being TRBD2 (6 bases). This CDR3 has 16 amino acids. Germline V gives CDR1 SGHRS, CDR2 YFSETQ. Trimming left V 4 bases short and J 0 bases short, with 17 bases between.

A note on this clonotype: It is unclear where the CDR3 begins or ends on the DNA, so no DNA is shown, and the CDR3 is as TCRdb lists it. The J gene is TRBJ2-7, the V gene TRBV10-3; TRBD1 is taken as the D call from the table, unchecked against the DNA. Germline V lookup: CDR1 ENHRY, CDR2 SYGVKD. Ends included, the CDR3 has 22 residues. The CDR3 spells CAISEGRQGYGYTFGSGTEQYF.

This clonotype was observed at least ten times. V gene TRBV5-1 combines with J gene TRBJ1-1; D remains ambiguous. Trimming removed 4 bases from V and 4 bases from J, with 14 bases in between. Germline values: CDR1 SGHRS, CDR2 YFSETQ. The CDR3 covers 14 residues. CDR3 sequence reads: CASSPFREGTEAFF. CDR3 DNA: TGCGCCAGCAGCCCGTTCCGGGAGGGCACTGAAGCTTTCTTT.

The chain has TRBV7-8 and TRBJ1-2; D possibly corresponds to TRBD1 (6 bases). The CDR3 is made up of 14 amino acids. Germline loops: CDR1 SGHVS, CDR2 FQNEAQ. Between the trimmed V and J ends, which lost 2 bases and 4 bases, there was a span of 11 bases. CDR3 in DNA: TGTGCCAGCAGCTTATCCGGACAGAGCTATGGCTACACCTTC. Protein sequence: CASSLSGQSYGYTF. The full variable domain, rest sourced from reference TRBV7-8 and TRBJ1-2, is GAGVSQSPRYKVAKRGQDVALRCDPISGHVSLFWYQQALGQGPEFLTYFQNEAQLDKSGLPSDRFFAERPEGSVSTLKIQRTQQEDSAVYLCASSLSGQSYGYTFGSGTRLTVV.

Concerning this clonotype itself: One junction end does not reproduce the germline sequence, and a read error may be involved. CDR3 amino acids: CASSVARRRPGTQYF. The CDR3, as DNA: TGTGCCAGCAGCGTAGCGCGGCGACGGCCCGGGACCCAGTACTTC. The genes are TRBV7-2 and TRBJ2-5; D is perhaps TRBD2 (5 bases). The CDR3 loop spans 15 amino acids. Germline V CDR1 and CDR2: SGHTA, FQGNSA. Using reference TRBV7-2 and TRBJ2-5 for the parts outside the CDR3, the full variable domain is GAGVSQSPSNKVTEKGKDVELRCDPISGHTALYWYRQSLGQGLEFLIYFQGNSAPDKSGLPSDRFSAERTGGSVSTLTIQRTQQEDSAVYLCASSVARRRPGTQYFGPGTRLLVL.

V is TRBV28 and J is TRBJ2-3; TRBD2 might be the D (5 bases). V lost 9 bases, J lost 1 base, and 14 bases lay in between. The CDR3 is made up of 14 amino acids. In germline, CDR1 is MDHEN, CDR2 SYDVKM. CDR3 sequence: CASMIVGGTDTQYF. CDR3 nucleotide sequence: TGTGCCAGTATGATAGTCGGGGGCACAGATACGCAGTATTTT. Full variable domain (rest looked up from reference TRBV28 and TRBJ2-3): DVKVTQSSRYLVKRTGEKVFLECVQDMDHENMFWYRQDPGLGLRLIYFSYDVKMKEKGDIPEGYSVSREKKERFSLILESASTNQTSMYLCASMIVGGTDTQYFGPGTRLTVL.

With respect to this clonotype: The conserved final phenylalanine or tryptophan is absent from the CDR3, which likely points to a read error. This chain uses TRBV10-3 with TRBJ1-2, with TRBD1 matching 8 bases. CDR1 and CDR2 from the germline V gene are ENHRY and SYGVKD. The CDR3 runs 14 residues. The CDR3 nucleotides read TGTGCCAGCAGTGAGGCGACAGGGGCCTATGGCTACACCACC. Translation: CASSEATGAYGYTT.

About this clonotype: The germline gene is not matched at one end of the junction; a read error may be the cause. The chain links TRBV9 to TRBJ2-7; D might be TRBD1 or TRBD2, each matching 9 bases. From germline, CDR1 is SGDLS and CDR2 YYNGEE. The CDR3 runs 15 residues. CDR3 nucleotide sequence: TGTGCCAGCAGGCGGGGGGGACAGGGAGCCTACGTGCAGTACTTC. Encoded protein: CASRRGGQGAYVQYF.